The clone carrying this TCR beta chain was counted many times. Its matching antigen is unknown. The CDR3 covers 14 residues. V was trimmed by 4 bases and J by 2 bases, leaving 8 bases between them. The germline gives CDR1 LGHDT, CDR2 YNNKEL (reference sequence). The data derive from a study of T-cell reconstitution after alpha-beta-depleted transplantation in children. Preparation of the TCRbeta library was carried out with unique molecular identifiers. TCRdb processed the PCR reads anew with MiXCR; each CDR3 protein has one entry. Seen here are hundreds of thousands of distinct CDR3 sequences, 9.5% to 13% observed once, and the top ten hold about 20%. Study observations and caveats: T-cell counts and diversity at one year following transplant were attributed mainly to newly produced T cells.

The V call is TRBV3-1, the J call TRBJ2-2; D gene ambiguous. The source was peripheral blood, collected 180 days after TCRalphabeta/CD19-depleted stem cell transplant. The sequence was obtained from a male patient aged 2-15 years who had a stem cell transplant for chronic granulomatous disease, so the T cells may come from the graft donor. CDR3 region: CASSLLLNTGELFF. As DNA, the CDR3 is TGTGCCAGCAGCCTTCTACTCAACACCGGGGAGCTGTTTTTT.